This passage covers 27 T cell receptor beta chains from one sample sequenced in a study of PD-1 blockade in classical Hodgkin lymphoma. Profiling relied on immunoSEQ multiplex PCR, and the TCRdb table lists in-frame clones only, not all of them. The sample consists of about 21,000 clones, 75% to 90% of them appearing once. Described time point: cycle 4 day 1 (C4D1), after five to seven weeks of nivolumab. Brentuximab vedotin exposure varied, and every patient relapsed after autologous stem cell transplantation. The input for sequencing was peripheral blood mononuclear cells (PBMCs), taken before the fourth cycle of nivolumab. All receptors derive from a human donor with classical Hodgkin lymphoma.

The DNA for the CDR3 is TGCGCCAGCAGCTTTCTCCAGAACCCGAGGGAGACCCAGTACTTC. Encoded protein: CASSFLQNPRETQYF. This chain connects TRBV5-1 to TRBJ2-5; no firm D call. The germline V and J ends were trimmed by 2 bases and 5 bases, with 16 bases remaining between them. This CDR3 region has 15 residues. Germline V CDR1 and CDR2: SGHRS, YFSETQ. Using reference TRBV5-1 and TRBJ2-5 for the parts outside the CDR3, the full variable domain is KAGVTQTPRYLIKTRGQQVTLSCSPISGHRSVSWYQQTPGQGLQFLFEYFSETQRNKGNFPGRFSGRQFSNSRSEMNVSTLELGDSALYLCASSFLQNPRETQYFGPGTRLLVL.

There are a few counts of this clone. CDR3 loop: CSVEPGGGGEQFF. CDR3 coding DNA: TGCAGCGTTGAACCAGGCGGGGGCGGTGAGCAGTTCTTC. The chain links TRBV29-1 to TRBJ2-1; D perhaps matches TRBD2 (7 bases). In germline, CDR1 is SQVTM, CDR2 ANQGSEA. The CDR3 sequence is 13 residues long. The V gene lost 2 bases and the J gene lost 9 bases, with 14 bases spanning the gap.

This chain connects TRBV19 to TRBJ1-5; 7 nucleotides line up with TRBD1. Germline CDR1 LNHDA, CDR2 SQIVND (reference sequence). The CDR3 is made up of 15 amino acids. The trim removed 2 bases at V and 7 bases at J, leaving 8 bases unmatched. For the CDR3, the DNA is TGTGCCAGTAGTATAACCTGGGGGACAGACCAGCCCCAGCATTTT. It codes for CASSITWGTDQPQHF.

The chain links TRBV11-2 to TRBJ2-7; perhaps TRBD2 as D (6 bases). Trimming shortened V by 5 bases and J by 4 bases, and 24 bases separated the two germline ends. The CDR3 totals 17 residues. Germline lookup yields CDR1 SGHAT and CDR2 FQNNGV. In DNA, the CDR3 is TGTGCCAGCAGCCCCCCACGGGAGAGGTCCCTTCGTTACGAGCAGTACTTC. It is translated as CASSPPRERSLRYEQYF. Based on the CDR3 plus reference TRBV11-2 and TRBJ2-7, the full variable domain is EAGVAQSPRYKIIEKRQSVAFWCNPISGHATLYWYQQILGQGPKLLIQFQNNGVVDDSQLPKDRFSAERLKGVDSTLKIQPAKLEDSAVYLCASSPPRERSLRYEQYFGPGTRLTVT.

This clone was seen a few times. V gene TRBV7-9 combines with J gene TRBJ2-2; no clear D. V lost 6 bases, J lost 3 bases, and 8 bases lay in between. Germline CDR1 is SEHNR and CDR2 is FQNEAQ (reference sequence). This CDR3 comprises 13 residues. CDR3: CASSYGHTGELFF. The CDR3 DNA reads TGTGCCAGCAGTTACGGACACACCGGGGAGCTGTTTTTT.

This chain joins TRBV4-3 and TRBJ2-7, with D unresolved. The CDR3 extends over 14 amino acids. Germline V CDR1 and CDR2: LGHNA, YSLEER. V was shortened by 4 bases and J by 2 bases, with 12 bases between the two germline ends. This chain's CDR3 is CASSLSTPPYEQYF. CDR3 nucleotide sequence: TGCGCCAGCAGCCTATCGACACCACCCTACGAGCAGTACTTC.

The V and J genes are TRBV15 and TRBJ2-7, with 10 positions matching TRBD1. Germline lookup yields CDR1 LNHNV and CDR2 YYDKDF (reference sequence). The CDR3 totals 15 residues. J lost 3 bases, V lost 2 bases, and 4 bases had no gene match. CDR3 region: CATSRHDRGLYEQYF. CDR3 DNA sequence: TGTGCCACCAGCAGACACGACAGGGGGCTCTACGAGCAGTACTTC.

The chain employs TRBV11-3 and TRBJ2-3; tentatively, D is TRBD1 (6 bases). The CDR3 is 12 amino acids. Trimming took off 8 bases at V and 4 bases at J, with 10 bases between the two ends. Germline lookup yields CDR1 SGHNT and CDR2 YENEEA. In DNA, the CDR3 is TGTGCCAGCGGTCAGGGGTCAGATACGCAGTATTTT. Translation gives CASGQGSDTQYF.

This chain links TRBV18 with TRBJ2-7; 8 bases fit TRBD1. V was clipped by 8 bases and J by 0 bases; unmatched bases: 6. The length of the CDR3 is 14 residues. CDR1 is KGHSH, CDR2 LQKENI, per germline. This CDR3 reads CASATGVSSYEQYF. DNA for the CDR3: TGTGCCAGCGCGACAGGGGTCAGCTCCTACGAGCAGTACTTC.

This clone appeared once. The rearrangement uses TRBV4-3 and TRBJ2-1; no clear D. Per the germline V gene, CDR1 is LGHNA and CDR2 is YSLEER. The ends were cut back, 5 bases at V and 2 bases at J, with 7 bases in the middle. This CDR3 is 13 amino acids long. CDR3 nucleotides: TGCGCCAGCAGCTATCTTCCCTACAATGAGCAGTTCTTC. This codes for CASSYLPYNEQFF.

The table lists this clone with a few counts. Other DNA sequences in this sample translate to the same CDR3. V and J are TRBV27 and TRBJ1-1; D not certain. The length of the CDR3 is 13 residues. The germline V gene has CDR1 MNHEY and CDR2 SMNVEV (reference sequence). The V gene lost 6 bases and the J gene lost 0 bases, with 8 bases spanning the gap. The CDR3 nucleotides read TGTGCCAGCAGACCCACTATGAACACTGAAGCTTTCTTT. Translating it yields CASRPTMNTEAFF.

This clone was seen only a few times. The V and J genes are TRBV5-1 and TRBJ1-2; TRBD1 might be the D (6 bases). The V and J ends lost 4 bases and 11 bases respectively, with 18 bases between them. The CDR3 covers 13 residues. The germline V gene has CDR1 SGHRS and CDR2 YFSETQ. CDR3 loop: CASSEQGPVEYTF. The CDR3 coding sequence is TGCGCCAGCAGCGAACAGGGACCGGTTGAGTACACCTTC.

The chain uses TRBV7-3 and TRBJ1-1; no definite D call. V lost 5 bases and J 3 bases, leaving 10 bases between the germline ends. This CDR3 is built from 13 residues. Germline lookup yields CDR1 SGHTA and CDR2 FQGTGA. CDR3 sequence reads: CASSMEQYTEAFF. CDR3 bases: TGTGCCAGCAGCATGGAACAGTACACTGAAGCTTTCTTT. Full variable domain (rest looked up from reference TRBV7-3 and TRBJ1-1): GAGVSQTPSNKVTEKGKYVELRCDPISGHTALYWYRQSLGQGPEFLIYFQGTGAADDSGLPNDRFFAVRPEGSVSTLKIQRTERGDSAVYLCASSMEQYTEAFFGQGTRLTVV.

The V call is TRBV19, the J call TRBJ1-1, with D maybe TRBD1 (5 bases). The CDR3 length is 14 residues. CDR1 LNHDA and CDR2 SQIVND come from the germline V gene (reference sequence). V was cut by 2 bases and J by 4 bases, with 11 bases left in between. The CDR3 region is CASSIQGGVTEAFF. CDR3 sequence (DNA): TGTGCCAGTAGTATACAGGGAGGGGTCACTGAAGCTTTCTTT. Drawing the rest from reference TRBV19 and TRBJ1-1, the complete variable domain is DGGITQSPKYLFRKEGQNVTLSCEQNLNHDAMYWYRQDPGQGLRLIYYSQIVNDFQKGDIAEGYSVSREKKESFPLTVTSAQKNPTAFYLCASSIQGGVTEAFFGQGTRLTVV.

The chain is built from TRBV7-3 and TRBJ1-1; unclear D gene. Germline CDR1 reads SGHTA; CDR2 reads FQGTGA. Trimming took 5 bases from V and 1 from J, leaving 11 bases between them. The length of the CDR3 is 14 residues. The CDR3 sequence is CASSQRDGNTEAFF. The CDR3 DNA reads as TGTGCCAGCAGCCAAAGAGACGGGAACACTGAAGCTTTCTTT.

The chain combines TRBV7-6 with TRBJ2-7; 9 nucleotides agree with TRBD1. The CDR3 length is 16 residues. After removal of 4 bases from V and 3 bases from J, the junction contained 10 bases not matched to a gene. In germline, CDR1 is SGHVS, CDR2 FNYEAQ. CDR3 bases: TGTGCCAGCAGCTCCGGGACCGGGACAGGGATCTACGAGCAGTACTTC. Translating it yields CASSSGTGTGIYEQYF. The full variable domain, its missing parts supplied by reference TRBV7-6 and TRBJ2-7, is GAGVSQSPRYKVTKRGQDVALRCDPISGHVSLYWYRQALGQGPEFLTYFNYEAQQDKSGLPNDRFSAERPEGSISTLTIQRTEQRDSAMYRCASSSGTGTGIYEQYFGPGTRLTVT.

The table lists this clone with a count of one. The V gene is TRBV5-4, the J gene TRBJ2-7; TRBD1 agrees at 8 bases. The CDR3 sequence is 14 residues long. V lost 5 bases and J lost 3; bases outside the gene matches: 7. Per the germline V gene, CDR1 is SGHNT and CDR2 is YYREEE (reference sequence). In nucleotides, the CDR3 is TGTGCCAGCAGTGATGGACAGGGCGTCTACGAGCAGTACTTC. It is translated as CASSDGQGVYEQYF. Full variable domain (rest looked up from reference TRBV5-4 and TRBJ2-7): ETGVTQSPTHLIKTRGQQVTLRCSSQSGHNTVSWYQQALGQGPQFIFQYYREEENGRGNFPPRFSGLQFPNYSSELNVNALELDDSALYLCASSDGQGVYEQYFGPGTRLTVT.

This clone was seen just once. The chain recombines TRBV7-9 with TRBJ1-1; D gene uncertain. CDR1 and CDR2 from the germline V gene are SEHNR and FQNEAQ (reference sequence). V was trimmed by 1 base and J by 2 bases, leaving 11 bases between them. This CDR3 has 15 residues. The CDR3 here is CASSLGKVLNTEAFF. The CDR3 DNA reads TGTGCCAGCAGCTTAGGAAAGGTTCTAAACACTGAAGCTTTCTTT.

The chain has TRBV9 and TRBJ1-2; D is unresolved. The CDR3 runs 16 residues. V shed 4 bases and J shed 5 bases, with 21 bases lying between them. Germline loops: CDR1 SGDLS, CDR2 YYNGEE. The CDR3 bases are TGTGCCAGCAGCAGGAATTCCGGGAGACTATGGTATGGCTACACCTTC. Translating it yields CASSRNSGRLWYGYTF.

The chain uses TRBV4-2 and TRBJ2-2; D is perhaps TRBD1 or TRBD2 (6 bases each). Trimming removed 3 bases at V and 6 bases at J, with 11 bases between. Germline CDR1 is LGHNA and CDR2 is YNFKEQ. The CDR3 has 14 amino acids. CDR3 region: CASSQGGEAGELFF. The DNA for the CDR3 is TGTGCCAGCAGCCAGGGGGGCGAGGCCGGGGAGCTGTTTTTT.

The chain employs TRBV7-2 and TRBJ2-7; 9 nucleotides match TRBD1. This CDR3 has 15 amino acids. Unmatched junction bases numbered 3, after V lost 1 base and J lost 2 bases. Germline loops: CDR1 SGHTA, CDR2 FQGNSA. The CDR3 loop is CASSLVGQGPYEQYF. For the CDR3, the DNA is TGTGCCAGCAGCTTAGTGGGACAGGGCCCCTACGAGCAGTACTTC.

V and J are TRBV7-2 and TRBJ1-4, with D possibly TRBD1 on 5 matching bases. In germline, CDR1 is SGHTA, CDR2 FQGNSA. The V end was cut by 0 bases, the J end by 13 bases, with 9 bases between. The CDR3 extends over 12 amino acids. The CDR3 sequence is CASSLALGGLFF. CDR3 coding DNA: TGTGCCAGCAGCTTAGCGTTGGGGGGACTGTTTTTT.

The sample holds one count of this clone. The chain uses TRBV5-4 and TRBJ2-7; 7 positions match TRBD1. CDR1 SGHNT and CDR2 YYREEE come from the germline V gene (reference sequence). The CDR3 is 15 residues long. The J segment lost 4 bases and the V segment lost 4 bases, leaving 11 bases of the junction unmatched. The CDR3 sequence: CASSAGGNGPYEQYF. The CDR3 nucleotides are TGTGCCAGCAGCGCAGGGGGTAATGGTCCTTACGAGCAGTACTTC. Looking up the rest from reference TRBV5-4 and TRBJ2-7 gives the full variable domain: ETGVTQSPTHLIKTRGQQVTLRCSSQSGHNTVSWYQQALGQGPQFIFQYYREEENGRGNFPPRFSGLQFPNYSSELNVNALELDDSALYLCASSAGGNGPYEQYFGPGTRLTVT.

This chain uses TRBV6-5 with TRBJ2-7; D is perhaps TRBD1 or TRBD2 (5 bases each). Germline assignment: CDR1 MNHEY and CDR2 SVGAGI. V was shortened by 3 bases and J by 0 bases, with 9 bases between the two germline ends. The CDR3 runs to 14 residues. The DNA for the CDR3 is TGTGCCAGCAGTTATCGGGGCGCCTCCTACGAGCAGTACTTC. Translating it yields CASSYRGASYEQYF.

The chain has TRBV25-1 and TRBJ1-1; 7 nucleotides agree with TRBD1. V was pared by 7 bases and J by 7 bases, with 12 bases of the junction left unmatched. This CDR3 is 14 amino acids long. Germline V gene lookup returns CDR1 MGHDK and CDR2 SYGVNS. CDR3 in amino acids: CASTSSDRPSEAFF. The CDR3 DNA reads TGTGCCAGCACATCGTCGGACAGGCCTAGTGAAGCTTTCTTT.

The chain combines TRBV27 with TRBJ2-1, with TRBD2 identical over 11 bases. In germline, CDR1 is MNHEY, CDR2 SMNVEV (reference sequence). The CDR3 is 17 residues long. V dropped 3 bases and J dropped 9; count of bases not matched to a gene: 13. The CDR3 DNA reads TGTGCCAGCAGTTTCCTGAGGGGTAGCGGGAGGGCCTCTGAGCAGTTCTTC. This codes for CASSFLRGSGRASEQFF.

V usage is TRBV11-2 and J usage is TRBJ1-6; D is undetermined. The V and J ends lost 3 bases and 5 bases respectively, with 20 bases between them. CDR1 SGHAT and CDR2 FQNNGV come from the germline V gene. This CDR3 has 18 residues. DNA for the CDR3: TGTGCCAGCAGCTTCCCCCCCGGGTCCGGAGCCAATAATTCACCCCTCCACTTT. Encoded protein: CASSFPPGSGANNSPLHF. The complete variable domain, with remaining parts taken from reference TRBV11-2 and TRBJ1-6, reads EAGVAQSPRYKIIEKRQSVAFWCNPISGHATLYWYQQILGQGPKLLIQFQNNGVVDDSQLPKDRFSAERLKGVDSTLKIQPAKLEDSAVYLCASSFPPGSGANNSPLHFGNGTRLTVT.